The clone carrying this T cell receptor (beta chain) was seen only a few times. Its matching antigen is unknown. Per germline, CDR1 SGHAT and CDR2 FQNNGV. The ends lost 3 bases at V and 4 bases at J; junction bases unmatched: 6. The CDR3 covers 15 residues. TCRdb ran MiXCR on the reads and lists one entry per CDR3 protein. The repertoire includes about 340,000 distinct CDR3 sequences, roughly 28% of them detected once, and 15% to 20% sits in the top ten. The data were obtained in a study of T cell repertoires in cytomegalovirus infection. About the study: HLA-B-restricted CMV epitopes that are well studied were used alongside recently identified HLA-C-restricted ones. Shared public TCR beta signatures pointed to both CMV infection and a matching HLA type.

Regarding the study as a whole: CMV carriers with the relevant HLA were identified by cumulative public TCR beta family frequency.

This chain uses TRBV11-2 with TRBJ2-5, with TRBD1 matching over 9 bases. The sample consisted of cultured PBMCs, taken from culture after CMV antigen stimulation. The sequence derives from a human donor in good health (CMV status not recorded). Some clones in this sample may be carry-over from other donors' samples. The CDR3 coding sequence is TGTGCCAGCAGCTTCCGGACAGGGGAAGGAGAGACCCAGTACTTC. This codes for CASSFRTGEGETQYF.